What follows is one T cell receptor (beta chain) and its context. The length of the CDR3 is 13 residues. Per germline, CDR1 MGHDK and CDR2 SYGVNS. V lost 4 bases and J lost 6, with 11 bases in between. This sample is part of a study of shared clonotypes between healthy human individuals. The table came from immunoSEQ multiplex PCR; TCRdb's copy has only in-frame clones and leaves some out. The sample records around 1,900,000 clones, about 93% being singletons. Naive CD8 isolation took CD45RO-negative cells positively selected for CCR7 and excluded terminally differentiated effector memory CD45RA+ cells.

The chain carries TRBV25-1 and TRBJ2-3, with D perhaps assigned TRBD1 or TRBD2 (5 bases each). The sequence was collected from a young man in good health. Some clones in this sample may be carry-over from other donors' samples. The sample was naive CD8+ T cells from PBMCs. CDR3 protein: CASSASWGDTQYF. The CDR3 DNA reads as TGTGCCAGCAGTGCCTCGTGGGGGGATACGCAGTATTTT.